This record concerns one T cell receptor beta chain sequence. Which antigen it targets is not known. One base away there is no much larger clone; base qualities are not given. This record comes from a study of OX40 agonist ivuxolimab in advanced cancers. Regarding the study in general: The costimulatory receptor OX40 (CD134) was targeted by ivuxolimab, a fully human IgG2 agonistic monoclonal antibody. The point of sequencing TCRbeta in the periphery was to test whether ivuxolimab changed TCR sequence diversity and drove clonal T-cell expansion. Partial responses were achieved by three dose-escalation patients, of whom one had hepatocellular carcinoma and two had cutaneous melanoma. The paper describes the monotherapy dose-escalation part (N ≈ 50 patients) of the phase I trial of ivuxolimab. Prior anti-PD-1, anti-PD-L1 or anti-CTLA-4 therapy was permitted, and checkpoint inhibitors had been received by around 39% of dose-escalation patients. Of the approximately 50 dose-escalation patients, hepatocellular carcinoma was present in about 20, melanoma in approximately 15, renal cell carcinoma in 9 and head and neck cancer in 9. Intravenous ivuxolimab was administered to patients every 2 weeks at six dose levels: 0.01, 0.1, 0.3, 1.5, 3 and 10 mg/kg. The dose-escalation cohort was 82.7% male with a mean age of roughly 62 years, ranging from roughly 20 to 80.

The CDR3 starts with the cysteine, ends with the phenylalanine, and has 13 residues. The read is trimmed to its CDR3 DNA, 39 bases read in frame from base 1. The germline V gene (reference sequence) gives CDR1 as GTSNPN and CDR2 as SVGIG. Trimming leaves V shorter by 0 bases and J shorter by 10 bases, with the junction holding 3 bases beyond the gene matches. The trial excluded patients who had a history of autoimmune disease or who were on systemic immunosuppression. In every dose cohort, peripheral blood was drawn for TCR sequencing at baseline, cycle 4 day 1, and cycle 7 day 1. Samples were obtained from an open-label, multicenter, first-in-human phase I dose-escalation trial of ivuxolimab. Adults with locally advanced or metastatic melanoma, renal cell, hepatocellular, or head and neck squamous cell carcinoma were enrolled in the trial. Before TCR sequencing, CD4+ and CD8+ T cells were separately sorted from peripheral blood.

Overall study results and their limits: The antigen specificity of the clonally expanded peripheral T cells was not determined. Low levels of normalized T-cell clonal expansion were also seen in some patients who did not respond. In the 0.1-3.0 mg/kg groups, partial responders had among the lowest normalized peripheral clonal expansion, particularly in CD8+ T cells. After ivuxolimab, expanded clones were on average more numerous among CD8+ T cells than among CD4+ T cells. At doses from 0.1 to 3.0 mg/kg, clonal expansion was seen in both CD4+ and CD8+ blood T cells between baseline and week 6.

To sequence the TCRbeta CDR3 region, genomic DNA was isolated from the sorted cells. The immunoSEQ Assay was used to sequence the TCRbeta CDR3 regions. Here the immuneACCESS table is served through TCRdb, limited to in-frame sequences with V and J called. Missing clones are a known gap in these copies; in checked studies unresolved V genes cover under half, and the rest lacks a known reason. Across this sample there are approximately 35,000 clones, with about 74% seen only once. The ten largest clones add up to 12% of the sample. The material was CD4+ or CD8+ T cells sorted from blood, obtained in a trial of the OX40 agonist ivuxolimab. The sequence derives from an adult with an advanced solid tumor such as melanoma, head and neck, liver or kidney cancer. Recombination linked TRBV30 to TRBJ1-6; 7 nucleotides in the junction match TRBD1. This receptor has the CDR3 CAWSVTGESPLHF. The nucleotide sequence is given as TGTGCCTGGAGTGTAACAGGGGAGTCACCCCTCCACTTT.